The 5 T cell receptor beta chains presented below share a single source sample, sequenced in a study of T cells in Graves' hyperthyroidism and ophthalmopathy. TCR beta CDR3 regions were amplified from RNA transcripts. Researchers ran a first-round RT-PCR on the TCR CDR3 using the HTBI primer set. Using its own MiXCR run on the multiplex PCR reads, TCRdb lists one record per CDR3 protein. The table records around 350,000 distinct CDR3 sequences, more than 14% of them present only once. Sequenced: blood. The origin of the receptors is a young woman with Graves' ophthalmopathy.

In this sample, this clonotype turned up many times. The CDR3 here is CASRVAVGTSLPYEQYF. As DNA, the CDR3 is TGTGCCAGCAGAGTGGCTGTCGGGACTAGCTTACCCTACGAGCAGTACTTC. The chain joins TRBV27 to TRBJ2-7, with 9 bases that match TRBD2. Germline values: CDR1 MNHEY, CDR2 SMNVEV (reference sequence). There are 17 residues in the CDR3. The J segment lost 2 bases and the V segment lost 6 bases, leaving 14 bases of the junction unmatched.

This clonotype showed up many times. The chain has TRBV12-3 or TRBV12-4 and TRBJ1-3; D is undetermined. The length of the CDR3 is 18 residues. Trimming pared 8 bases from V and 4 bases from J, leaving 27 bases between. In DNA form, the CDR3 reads TGTGCCAGCGCAGAACCCCCCCGCCCGGTCATGGGAGGAAACACCATATATTTT. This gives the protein CASAEPPRPVMGGNTIYF.

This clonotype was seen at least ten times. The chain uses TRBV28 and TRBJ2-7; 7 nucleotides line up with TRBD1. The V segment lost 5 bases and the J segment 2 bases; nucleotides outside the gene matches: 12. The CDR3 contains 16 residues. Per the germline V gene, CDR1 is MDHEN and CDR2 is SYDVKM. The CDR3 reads CASSPSFGTDAYEQYF. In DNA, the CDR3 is TGTGCCAGCAGTCCGTCCTTCGGGACAGATGCCTACGAGCAGTACTTC.

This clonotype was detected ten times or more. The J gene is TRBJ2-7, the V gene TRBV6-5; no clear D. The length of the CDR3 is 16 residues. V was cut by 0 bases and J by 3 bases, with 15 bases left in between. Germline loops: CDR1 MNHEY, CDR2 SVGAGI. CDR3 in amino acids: CASSYSQRMGIYEQYF. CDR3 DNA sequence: TGTGCCAGCAGTTACTCGCAAAGGATGGGGATCTACGAGCAGTACTTC.

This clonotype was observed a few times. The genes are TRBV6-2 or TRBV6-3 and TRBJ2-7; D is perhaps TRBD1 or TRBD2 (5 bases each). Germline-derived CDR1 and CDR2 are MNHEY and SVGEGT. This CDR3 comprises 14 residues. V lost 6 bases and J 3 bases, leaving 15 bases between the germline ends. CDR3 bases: TGTGCCAGCAGGACTATGGGGGTCATCTACGAGCAGTACTTC. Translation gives CASRTMGVIYEQYF.